In this sample, the clone carrying this TCR beta chain turned up a few times. The sample comes from a study of beta chain features in type 1 diabetes. The entirety of the isolated RNA underwent reverse transcription, so expressed TCRB transcripts were sequenced. The data were produced by immunoSEQ multiplex PCR, yet TCRdb's version contains in-frame clones alone and is incomplete. The profile shows about 290,000 clones, 8% of them singletons. The CDR3 is 14 residues long. V was cut by 1 base and J by 1 base, with 7 bases left in between. Germline CDR1 and CDR2: SGHVS and FQNEAQ. The sequencing sample was made of central memory CD4+ T cells from blood. This chain joins TRBV7-8 and TRBJ1-1, with D possibly being TRBD1 (5 bases). This sequence originates from a woman aged 18-30 years in good health. The CDR3 protein is CASSLVGENTEAFF. CDR3 nucleotide sequence: TGTGCCAGCAGCTTAGTGGGGGAGAACACTGAAGCTTTCTTT.